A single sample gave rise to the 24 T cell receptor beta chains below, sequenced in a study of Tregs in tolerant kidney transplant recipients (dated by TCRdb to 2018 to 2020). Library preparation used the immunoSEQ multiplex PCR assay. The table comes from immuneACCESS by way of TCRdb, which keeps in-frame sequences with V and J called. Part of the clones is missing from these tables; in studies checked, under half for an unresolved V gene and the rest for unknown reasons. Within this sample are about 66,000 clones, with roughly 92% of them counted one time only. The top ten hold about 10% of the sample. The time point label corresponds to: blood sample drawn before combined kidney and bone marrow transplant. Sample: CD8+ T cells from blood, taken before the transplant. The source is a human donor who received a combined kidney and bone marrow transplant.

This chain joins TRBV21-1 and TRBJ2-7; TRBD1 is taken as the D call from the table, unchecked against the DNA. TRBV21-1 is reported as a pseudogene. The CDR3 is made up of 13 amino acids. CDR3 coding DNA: TGTGCCAGACCTAGGAGGCAGGGGGGCGAGCAGTACTTC. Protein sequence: CARPRRQGGEQYF.

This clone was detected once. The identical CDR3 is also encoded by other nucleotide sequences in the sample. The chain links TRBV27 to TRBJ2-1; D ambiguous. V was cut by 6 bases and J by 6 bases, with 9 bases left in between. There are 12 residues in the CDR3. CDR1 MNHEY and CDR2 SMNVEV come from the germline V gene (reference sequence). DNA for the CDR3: TGTGCCAGCAGCTTTTCCGGCAATGAGCAGTTCTTC. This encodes CASSFSGNEQFF.

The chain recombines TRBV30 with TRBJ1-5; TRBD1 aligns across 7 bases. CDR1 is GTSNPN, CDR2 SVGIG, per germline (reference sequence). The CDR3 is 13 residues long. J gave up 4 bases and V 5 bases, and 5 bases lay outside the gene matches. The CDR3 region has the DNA TGTGCCTGGCAGGGGGGCTCAAATCAGCCCCAGCATTTT. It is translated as CAWQGGSNQPQHF.

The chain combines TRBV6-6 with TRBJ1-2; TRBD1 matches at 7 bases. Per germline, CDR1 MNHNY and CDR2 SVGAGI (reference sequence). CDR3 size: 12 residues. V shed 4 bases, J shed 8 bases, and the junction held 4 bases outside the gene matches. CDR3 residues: CASSSDRVGYTF. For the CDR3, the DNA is TGTGCCAGCAGTTCAGACAGGGTCGGCTACACCTTC.

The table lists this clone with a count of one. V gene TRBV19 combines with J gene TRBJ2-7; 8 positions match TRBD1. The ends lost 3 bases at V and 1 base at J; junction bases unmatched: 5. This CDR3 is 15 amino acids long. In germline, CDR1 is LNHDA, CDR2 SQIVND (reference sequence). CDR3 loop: CASSMGQGASYEQYF. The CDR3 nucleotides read TGTGCCAGTAGTATGGGGCAGGGGGCTTCCTACGAGCAGTACTTC.

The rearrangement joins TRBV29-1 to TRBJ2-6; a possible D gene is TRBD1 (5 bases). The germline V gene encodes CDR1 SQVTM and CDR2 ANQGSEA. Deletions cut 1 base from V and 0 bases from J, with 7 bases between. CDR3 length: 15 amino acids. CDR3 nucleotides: TGCAGCGTTGAAGGAGACAGCTCTGGGGCCAACGTCCTGACTTTC. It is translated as CSVEGDSSGANVLTF.

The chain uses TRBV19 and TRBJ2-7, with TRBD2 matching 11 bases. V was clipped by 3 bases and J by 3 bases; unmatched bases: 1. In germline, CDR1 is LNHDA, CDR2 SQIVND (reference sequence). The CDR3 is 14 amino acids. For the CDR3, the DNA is TGTGCCAGTAGTATCACTAGCGGGAGCTACGAGCAGTACTTC. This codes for CASSITSGSYEQYF.

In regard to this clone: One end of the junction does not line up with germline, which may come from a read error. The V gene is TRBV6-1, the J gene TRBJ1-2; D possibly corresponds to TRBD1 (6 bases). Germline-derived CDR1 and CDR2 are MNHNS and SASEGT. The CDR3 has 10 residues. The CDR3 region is CASSEGALVF. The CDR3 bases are TGTGCCAGCAGTGAGGGGGCGCTGGTCTTC.

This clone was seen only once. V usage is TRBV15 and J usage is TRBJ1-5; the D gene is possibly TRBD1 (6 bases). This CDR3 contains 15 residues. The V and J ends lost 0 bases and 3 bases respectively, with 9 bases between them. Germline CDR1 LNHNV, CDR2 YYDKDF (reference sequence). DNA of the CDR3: TGTGCCACCAGCAGAGATTTGGGGGCCAATCAGCCCCAGCATTTT. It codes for CATSRDLGANQPQHF.

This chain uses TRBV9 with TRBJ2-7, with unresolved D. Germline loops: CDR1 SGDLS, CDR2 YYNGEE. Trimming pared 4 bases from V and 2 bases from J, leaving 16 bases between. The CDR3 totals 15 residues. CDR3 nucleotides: TGTGCCAGCAGCCCAGAGGCCACTCAAACCTACGAGCAGTACTTC. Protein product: CASSPEATQTYEQYF.

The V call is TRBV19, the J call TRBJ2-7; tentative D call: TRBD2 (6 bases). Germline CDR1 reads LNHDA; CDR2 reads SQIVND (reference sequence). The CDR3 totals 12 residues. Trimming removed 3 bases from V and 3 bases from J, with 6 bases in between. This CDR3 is CASSMEGYEQYF. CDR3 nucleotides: TGTGCCAGTAGTATGGAGGGCTACGAGCAGTACTTC.

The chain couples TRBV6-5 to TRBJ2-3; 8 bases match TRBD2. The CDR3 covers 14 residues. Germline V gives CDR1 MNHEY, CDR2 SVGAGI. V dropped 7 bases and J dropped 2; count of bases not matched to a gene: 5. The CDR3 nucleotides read TGTGCCAGCAAAAGCGGGGGTGACACAGATACGCAGTATTTT. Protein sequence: CASKSGGDTDTQYF.

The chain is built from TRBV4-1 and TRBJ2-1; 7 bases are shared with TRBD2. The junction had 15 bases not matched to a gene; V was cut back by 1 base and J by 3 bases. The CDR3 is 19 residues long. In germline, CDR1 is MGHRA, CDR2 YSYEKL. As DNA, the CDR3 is TGCGCCAGCAGCCAAGTTGGTTATGGACTAGACCCCTTCTACAATGAGCAGTTCTTC. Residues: CASSQVGYGLDPFYNEQFF.

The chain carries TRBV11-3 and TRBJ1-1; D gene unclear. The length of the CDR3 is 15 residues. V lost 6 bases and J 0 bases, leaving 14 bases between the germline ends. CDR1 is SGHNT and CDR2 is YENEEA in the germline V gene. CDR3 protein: CASSSNQAMNTEAFF. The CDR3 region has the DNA TGTGCCAGCAGTTCTAACCAGGCGATGAACACTGAAGCTTTCTTT.

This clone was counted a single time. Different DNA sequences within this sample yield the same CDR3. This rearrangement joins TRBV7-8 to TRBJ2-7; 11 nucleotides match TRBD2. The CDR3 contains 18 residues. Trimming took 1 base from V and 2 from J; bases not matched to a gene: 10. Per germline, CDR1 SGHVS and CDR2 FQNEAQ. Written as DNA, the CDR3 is TGTGCCAGCAGCTTAGAACTAGCGGGAGCCCCACTTCCCTACGAGCAGTACTTC. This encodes CASSLELAGAPLPYEQYF.

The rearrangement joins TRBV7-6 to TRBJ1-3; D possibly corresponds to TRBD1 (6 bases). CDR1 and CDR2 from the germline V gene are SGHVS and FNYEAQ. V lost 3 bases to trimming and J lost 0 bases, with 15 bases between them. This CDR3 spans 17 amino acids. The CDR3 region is CASSFQTGEVSGNTIYF. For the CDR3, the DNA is TGTGCCAGCAGCTTCCAGACAGGAGAAGTCTCTGGAAACACCATATATTTT.

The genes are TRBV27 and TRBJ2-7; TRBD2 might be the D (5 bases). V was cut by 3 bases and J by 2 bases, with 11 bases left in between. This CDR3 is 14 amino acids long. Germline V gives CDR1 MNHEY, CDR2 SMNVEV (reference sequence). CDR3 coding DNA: TGTGCCAGCAGTTTCTCGGGCGGGCCCTACGAGCAGTACTTC. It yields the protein CASSFSGGPYEQYF.

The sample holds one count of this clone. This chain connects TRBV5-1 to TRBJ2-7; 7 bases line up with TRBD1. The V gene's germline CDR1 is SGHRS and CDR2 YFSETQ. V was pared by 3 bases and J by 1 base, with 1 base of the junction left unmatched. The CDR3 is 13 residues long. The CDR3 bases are TGCGCCAGCAGCTCGGGACAGTCCTACGAGCAGTACTTC. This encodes CASSSGQSYEQYF.

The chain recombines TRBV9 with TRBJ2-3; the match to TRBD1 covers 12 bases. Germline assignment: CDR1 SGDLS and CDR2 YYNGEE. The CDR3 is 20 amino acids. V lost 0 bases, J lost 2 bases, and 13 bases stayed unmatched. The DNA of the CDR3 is TGTGCCAGCAGCGTAGCTACGGGGGACAGGGGGCCTTCCCCCACAGATACGCAGTATTTT. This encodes CASSVATGDRGPSPTDTQYF. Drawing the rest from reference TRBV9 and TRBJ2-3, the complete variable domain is DSGVTQTPKHLITATGQRVTLRCSPRSGDLSVYWYQQSLDQGLQFLIQYYNGEERAKGNILERFSAQQFPDLHSELNLSSLELGDSALYFCASSVATGDRGPSPTDTQYFGPGTRLTVL.

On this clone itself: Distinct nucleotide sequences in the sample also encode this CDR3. CDR3 region: CASSLVQGYEQYF. The CDR3 DNA is TGCGCCAGCAGCTTGGTACAGGGTTACGAGCAGTACTTC. The chain has TRBV5-1 and TRBJ2-7; TRBD1 is a possible D gene (6 bases). The CDR3 has 13 amino acids. Trimming removed 0 bases at V and 4 bases at J, with 8 bases between. The V gene's germline CDR1 is SGHRS and CDR2 YFSETQ.

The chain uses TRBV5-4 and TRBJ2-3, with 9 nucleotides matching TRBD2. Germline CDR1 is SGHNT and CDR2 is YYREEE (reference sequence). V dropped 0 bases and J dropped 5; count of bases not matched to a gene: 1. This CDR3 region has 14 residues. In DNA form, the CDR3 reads TGTGCCAGCAGCTTGGGAGCGGGAGGAGATACGCAGTATTTT. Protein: CASSLGAGGDTQYF.

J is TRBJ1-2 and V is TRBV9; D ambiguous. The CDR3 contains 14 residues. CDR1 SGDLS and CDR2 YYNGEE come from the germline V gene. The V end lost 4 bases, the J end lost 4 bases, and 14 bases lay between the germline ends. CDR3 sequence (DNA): TGTGCCAGCAGCCCCACCGGGGAACTCTATGGCTACACCTTC. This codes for CASSPTGELYGYTF.

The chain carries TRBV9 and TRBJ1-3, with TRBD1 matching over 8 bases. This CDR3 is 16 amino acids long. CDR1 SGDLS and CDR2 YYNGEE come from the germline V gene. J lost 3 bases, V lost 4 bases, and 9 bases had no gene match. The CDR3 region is CASSSPRGLGGNTIYF. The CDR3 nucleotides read TGTGCCAGCAGCTCCCCCAGGGGGCTGGGTGGAAACACCATATATTTT.

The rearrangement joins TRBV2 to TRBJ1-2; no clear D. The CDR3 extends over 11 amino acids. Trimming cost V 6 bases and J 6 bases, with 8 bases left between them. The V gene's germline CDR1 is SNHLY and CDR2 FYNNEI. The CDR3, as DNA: TGTGCCAGCAGGGCAGTGGATGGCTACACCTTC. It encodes CASRAVDGYTF. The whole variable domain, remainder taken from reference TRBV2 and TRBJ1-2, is EPEVTQTPSHQVTQMGQEVILRCVPISNHLYFYWYRQILGQKVEFLVSFYNNEISEKSEIFDDQFSVERPDGSNFTLKIRSTKLEDSAMYFCASRAVDGYTFGSGTRLTVV.